A single T cell receptor beta chain is shown here with its context. The source of the sample is a study of blood T cell repertoires in COVID-19. Here immunoSEQ multiplex PCR was the method, and the copy in TCRdb shows in-frame clones only, minus some. The data contain almost 250,000 clones, approximately 90% of them singletons. Trimming removed 4 bases at V and 0 bases at J, with 8 bases between. Germline V gene lookup returns CDR1 MNHEY and CDR2 SVGEGT. The CDR3 covers 14 residues. Specimen: PBMCs or T cells enriched from blood (not recorded which). The chain joins TRBV6-2 or TRBV6-3 to TRBJ2-3, with a weak D call TRBD1 (6 bases). This clonotype was sampled from a woman in her 30s who had recovered from COVID-19. This CDR3 reads CASSSQGSTDTQYF. DNA for the CDR3: TGTGCCAGCAGTTCACAGGGAAGCACAGATACGCAGTATTTT.